Listed below are T cell receptor beta chains from one sample, sequenced in a study of cytomegalovirus exposure and HLA in healthy donors. Generated by immunoSEQ multiplex PCR, the TCRdb table keeps only in-frame clones and is missing some. The sample shows 300,000 or so clones, 84% of them seen only once. The sequenced material came from PBMCs. The receptors originated from a woman aged 40 to 50 in good health and CMV-seropositive. The CDR3 runs from the conserved cysteine through the conserved F or W.

j_call v_call cdr3_aa
TRBJ1-2 TRBV2 CASSGDRGDRGYGYTF
TRBJ2-3 TRBV5-1 CASSGLAGSTDTQYF
TRBJ1-2 TRBV5-4 CASSLDSYYGYTF
TRBJ2-5 TRBV1 CTSEGHLETQYF
TRBJ1-3 TRBV5-8 CASSLQPHKGSNTIYF
TRBJ1-5 TRBV6-1 CASLRDRGHNQPQHF
TRBJ2-1 TRBV7-3 CASSLTSGRETEQFF
TRBJ2-5 TRBV11-3 CASSLVITTSGHQTQYF
TRBJ1-2 TRBV7-6 CASSLLEQSLYGYTF
TRBJ1-1 TRBV11-2 CASSSRQNTEAFF
TRBJ1-5 TRBV30 CAWSWGQSNQPQHF
TRBJ2-7 TRBV5-1 CASSFVLVGGAYEQYF
TRBJ2-1 TRBV5-1 CASSDAGYEQFF
TRBJ2-7 TRBV6-6 CASSYSGVGGEQYF
TRBJ1-5 TRBV27 CASSLRGWNQPQHF
TRBJ2-2 TRBV9 CASSVGGTNTGELFF
TRBJ1-5 TRBV28 CASSLAQGIPGREPQHF
TRBJ1-2 TRBV18 CASSPWSSTGTLPYYGYTF
TRBJ2-1 TRBV6-1 CASSLERFGVNEQFF
TRBJ2-7 TRBV9 CASSVGETSGISEQYF
TRBJ2-3 TRBV28 CASSLRVGFSGRAFGTDTQYF
TRBJ1-1 TRBV19 CASSMVVNTEAFF
TRBJ1-1 TRBV5-6 CASSFFSGNTEAFF
TRBJ2-1 TRBV6-5 CASSYSLAGGNEQFF
TRBJ1-3 TRBV6-5 CASSVTVYSGNTIYF
TRBJ1-5 TRBV19 CASSPPPYRDSQPQHF
TRBJ1-1 TRBV18 CASSPGGEEAFF
TRBJ2-5 TRBV7-3 CASSIGTGYGQETQYF
TRBJ2-7 TRBV12-5 CAFGGTAYYEQYF
TRBJ1-4 TRBV19 CASSMGGSSEKLFF
TRBJ1-4 TRBV6-5 CASRFGDARGEKLFF
TRBJ2-7 TRBV15 CATSRDSSYEQYF
TRBJ2-1 TRBV9 CASSPGLADHNEQFF
TRBJ2-3 TRBV27 CASSVRGDTQYF
TRBJ2-1 TRBV10-3 CAISPGLAGRSYNEQFF
TRBJ2-2 TRBV7-9 CASSFSGRLNTGELFF
TRBJ1-3 TRBV18 CASSPEAPGGSGNTIYF
TRBJ2-2 TRBV5-3 CARSPQPAGVLAGELFF
TRBJ2-5 TRBV5-1 CASTLDREGETQYF
TRBJ1-2 TRBV28 CASSLTGGFYGYTF
TRBJ1-5 TRBV7-2 CASSLIGGLDQPQHF
TRBJ2-5 TRBV7-9 CASSPRGQETQYF
TRBJ2-7 TRBV29-1 CSVGTDRGLEQYF
TRBJ1-1 TRBV5-8 CASSPRTGLNEAFF
TRBJ1-1 TRBV29-1 CSVDRGSNTEAFF
TRBJ2-3 TRBV14 CASSQGYRETDTQYF
TRBJ1-4 TRBV30 CASNRDTVNEKLFF
TRBJ1-2 TRBV14 CASSQDYGGGYTF
TRBJ2-3 TRBV5-4 CASSLTSANTDTQYF
TRBJ1-4 TRBV5-6 CASSFRGRAPPNEKLFF
TRBJ2-7 TRBV27 CASSLIDRGEQYF
TRBJ2-7 TRBV28 CASSLAGGGERYEQYF
TRBJ1-2 TRBV30 CAWSVGQGYGYTF
TRBJ2-7 TRBV7-2 CASSLEAGSSYEQYF
TRBJ1-5 TRBV2 CASRRDSSEPQHF
TRBJ2-3 TRBV11-2 CASSLVAESTDTQYF
TRBJ1-2 TRBV11-2 CASKLSTDLPYGYTF
TRBJ2-7 TRBV7-6 CASSATDTYEQYF
TRBJ2-6 TRBV4-1 CASSQGDRGTSGANVLTF
TRBJ1-4 TRBV4-2 CASSLEGLDEKLFF